This T cell receptor beta chain was retrieved from a study of control samples from healthy donors and cancer patients (dated by TCRdb to 2020 to 2021). Remarks on this clone: What antigen it recognizes has not been identified. Per-base qualities were not stored, and no clone one base away is much larger.

Including cysteine and phenylalanine, the CDR3 has 15 amino acids. Kept here is only the CDR3 DNA, which spans 45 bases and is read in frame from base 1. V loses 1 base of germline sequence and J loses 4 bases, and the interval between the two ends is 11 bases. CDR1 MNHEY and CDR2 SVGAGI are derived from the germline V gene. Library creation used the immunoSEQ multiplex PCR assay. In TCRdb, the immuneACCESS table is reduced to in-frame sequences with V and J assigned. These tables do not hold every clone; where another copy was compared, an unresolved V gene accounts for under half, and the others remain unexplained. The sample table records fewer than 110,000 clones; approximately 90% of these occur just once. The ten largest clones represent over 15% of the sample.

The specimen sequenced was PBMCs. The chain is assembled from TRBV6-5 and TRBJ2-1, with no confidently assigned D gene. This TCR came from a man aged 55 to 70 with lung cancer. The DNA sequence is TGTGCCAGCAGTTACTTCACAGCATTATACAATGAGCAGTTCTTC. Its coded protein is CASSYFTALYNEQFF.